One sample yielded the 10 T cell receptor beta chains listed below, sequenced in a study of vaccination and CD4 T cells after COVID-19. The sample's time point: late sampling 161 to 241 days after vaccination in a few convalescent patients. MiXCR, applied by TCRdb to the PCR reads, yields one record per CDR3 protein. The repertoire consists of 25,000 to 30,000 distinct CDR3 sequences, with 45% to 60% occurring once and the leading ten covering over 4.5%. Sequencing used CD4+ T cells from blood, obtained about 7 months after SARS-CoV-2 vaccination. All receptors derive from a human donor who had recovered from COVID-19.

This clonotype has only a few counts. The chain recombines TRBV19 with TRBJ2-3, with 12 bases lining up with TRBD2. The CDR3 runs 16 residues. Losses at the gene ends were 6 bases for V and 0 bases for J; bases not matched to a gene: 4. Germline V gene sequence: CDR1 LNHDA, CDR2 SQIVND (reference sequence). The CDR3 DNA is TGTGCCAGTAGCAGGGGACTAGCGGGCAGCACAGATACGCAGTATTTT. Protein sequence: CASSRGLAGSTDTQYF.

The rearrangement joins TRBV7-3 to TRBJ2-1; 7 bases map to TRBD2. V shed 1 base and J 7 bases; nucleotides not matched to a gene: 13. Germline assignment: CDR1 SGHTA and CDR2 FQGTGA. This CDR3 contains 17 residues. CDR3 residues: CASSLIGSGGEGNEQFF. The CDR3 DNA is TGTGCCAGCAGCTTAATAGGGTCGGGAGGCGAGGGGAATGAGCAGTTCTTC.

The V gene is TRBV14, the J gene TRBJ1-1; D ambiguous. The V end was cut by 1 base, the J end by 1 base, with 7 bases between. This CDR3 is 14 amino acids long. Germline CDR1 is SGHDN and CDR2 is FVKESK. The CDR3: CASSQVQPNTEAFF. As DNA, the CDR3 is TGTGCCAGCAGCCAAGTACAGCCGAACACTGAAGCTTTCTTT.

The genes are TRBV28 and TRBJ1-2; tentatively, D is TRBD1 (6 bases). V shed 6 bases and J shed 3 bases, with 14 bases lying between them. This CDR3 region has 14 residues. Per the germline V gene, CDR1 is MDHEN and CDR2 is SYDVKM. DNA of the CDR3: TGTGCCAGCAGGGACCTGGGGGCTGACTATGGCTACACCTTC. Its protein product is CASRDLGADYGYTF.

This clonotype was seen a few times. The rearrangement links TRBV15 to TRBJ2-1; D call uncertain. The CDR3 is 11 amino acids. The V end was cut by 4 bases, the J end by 10 bases, with 8 bases between. Germline loops: CDR1 LNHNV, CDR2 YYDKDF (reference sequence). The CDR3 sequence is CATSIYSEQFF. The CDR3 DNA is TGTGCCACCAGCATCTACAGCGAGCAGTTCTTC. Full variable domain (missing parts from reference TRBV15 and TRBJ2-1): DAMVIQNPRYQVTQFGKPVTLSCSQTLNHNVMYWYQQKSSQAPKLLFHYYDKDFNNEADTPDNFQSRRPNTSFCFLDIRSPGLGDTAMYLCATSIYSEQFFGPGTRLTVL.

This clonotype was detected only a few times. J is TRBJ1-5 and V is TRBV19; D unresolved. V lost 2 bases and J 4 bases, leaving 6 bases between the germline ends. This CDR3 has 13 residues. CDR1 and CDR2 from the germline V gene are LNHDA and SQIVND (reference sequence). CDR3 loop: CASSIKPNQPQHF. The CDR3 region has the DNA TGTGCCAGTAGTATAAAGCCAAATCAGCCCCAGCATTTT. Filled out from reference TRBV19 and TRBJ1-5, the complete variable domain reads DGGITQSPKYLFRKEGQNVTLSCEQNLNHDAMYWYRQDPGQGLRLIYYSQIVNDFQKGDIAEGYSVSREKKESFPLTVTSAQKNPTAFYLCASSIKPNQPQHFGDGTRLSIL.

This chain joins TRBV24-1 and TRBJ2-1; 9 bases fit TRBD1. V lost 0 bases and J lost 4; bases outside the gene matches: 12. The CDR3 is 19 residues long. Germline loops: CDR1 KGHDR, CDR2 SFDVKD. The DNA for the CDR3 is TGTGCCACCAGTGATTTGGGGGACAGGGATCGGAGAGGGTACAATGAGCAGTTCTTC. This translates into CATSDLGDRDRRGYNEQFF.

V gene TRBV20-1 combines with J gene TRBJ2-3, with D possibly being TRBD1 or TRBD2 (5 bases each). The V gene's germline CDR1 is DFQATT and CDR2 SNEGSKA (reference sequence). This CDR3 is built from 17 residues. V lost 0 bases to trimming and J lost 4 bases, with 20 bases between them. The CDR3 coding sequence is TGCAGTGCTAGAGATCTCCGAGCCCAAGGGGAGTCAGATACGCAGTATTTT. Protein product: CSARDLRAQGESDTQYF.

In its sample, this clonotype was seen a few times. This chain connects TRBV7-8 to TRBJ1-6; 7 nucleotides line up with TRBD1. This CDR3 is built from 15 residues. Losses at the gene ends were 7 bases for V and 9 bases for J; bases not matched to a gene: 12. The germline V gene has CDR1 SGHVS and CDR2 FQNEAQ. The CDR3 loop is CASNIGRTGGSPLHF. DNA of the CDR3: TGTGCCAGCAACATAGGGAGGACAGGAGGTTCACCCCTCCACTTT.

The chain couples TRBV7-3 to TRBJ2-1; 9 bases are a match to TRBD2. V shed 4 bases, J shed 2 bases, and the junction held 0 bases outside the gene matches. The CDR3 loop spans 14 amino acids. From germline, CDR1 is SGHTA and CDR2 FQGTGA. CDR3 coding DNA: TGTGCCAGCAGCTCTAGCGGGGCCTACAATGAGCAGTTCTTC. Amino acid sequence: CASSSSGAYNEQFF. Full variable domain (missing parts from reference TRBV7-3 and TRBJ2-1): GAGVSQTPSNKVTEKGKYVELRCDPISGHTALYWYRQSLGQGPEFLIYFQGTGAADDSGLPNDRFFAVRPEGSVSTLKIQRTERGDSAVYLCASSSSGAYNEQFFGPGTRLTVL.